The rows below give T cell receptor beta chains drawn from one sample of a study of T cell repertoires in cytomegalovirus infection. Via MiXCR, TCRdb re-called the reads, giving one row per CDR3 protein. The sample comprises about 490,000 distinct CDR3 sequences, 26% of which are singletons, and about 13% rests with the top ten. The sequencing input was PBMCs. The source of these receptors is a human donor in good health (CMV status not recorded). Some clones in this sample may be carry-over from other donors' samples. Both conserved end residues are trimmed from each CDR3.

J: TRBJ1-4; V: TRBV15; CDR3: ATSRGFLNEKLF
J: TRBJ2-5; V: TRBV9; CDR3: ASSVGLAGTYQETQY
J: TRBJ1-4; V: TRBV7-2; CDR3: ASNARGGMGKLF
J: TRBJ2-2; V: TRBV10-3; CDR3: AISETSDYTGELF
J: TRBJ1-2; V: TRBV7-2; CDR3: ASTPPGGGDSHYGYT
J: TRBJ1-5; V: TRBV28; CDR3: ASSLEGLGQPQH
J: TRBJ1-5; V: TRBV19; CDR3: AARTGYNQPQH
J: TRBJ1-5; V: TRBV5-6; CDR3: ASSLSGAGQPQH
J: TRBJ2-2; V: TRBV15; CDR3: ATRRDQLNTGELF
J: TRBJ1-6; V: TRBV6-5; CDR3: ASSYGQGGNSPLH
J: TRBJ2-2; V: TRBV7-8; CDR3: ASSLDRGHPGELF
J: TRBJ2-7; V: TRBV4-1; CDR3: ASSQVPAGVYEQY
J: TRBJ2-2; V: TRBV4-3; CDR3: ASSQSERSAGELF
J: TRBJ2-1; V: TRBV5-1; CDR3: ASSLAGPPNEQF
J: TRBJ1-5; V: TRBV20-1; CDR3: SASRGQVYQPQH
J: TRBJ1-1; V: TRBV6-2/TRBV6-3; CDR3: ASSLTYAEAF
J: TRBJ1-4; V: TRBV27; CDR3: ASSLGVLPEKLF
J: TRBJ2-3; V: TRBV7-9; CDR3: ASSSIHNTWDTQY
J: TRBJ1-2; V: TRBV7-2; CDR3: ASSGRTGSRYT
J: TRBJ1-6; V: TRBV11-1; CDR3: ASRQFGSPLH
J: TRBJ1-2; V: TRBV7-2; CDR3: ASSSFRDGINYGYT
J: TRBJ2-1; V: TRBV20-1; CDR3: SARDRWGVINEQF
J: TRBJ2-5; V: TRBV2; CDR3: AVKGLAGSYQETQY
J: TRBJ2-5; V: TRBV10-3; CDR3: AISEPGARLAGGTQY
J: TRBJ1-1; V: TRBV7-3; CDR3: ASSFGRQSTEAF
J: TRBJ2-7; V: TRBV12-3/TRBV12-4; CDR3: ASSLSGGSYEQY
J: TRBJ2-5; V: TRBV6-2/TRBV6-3; CDR3: ASSFTSGTYETQY
J: TRBJ2-7; V: TRBV9; CDR3: ASSVSLAGIYEQY
J: TRBJ2-2; V: TRBV24-1; CDR3: ATSGYRDRVNTGELF
J: TRBJ2-7; V: TRBV6-1; CDR3: ASRRLDRGEQY
J: TRBJ1-1; V: TRBV7-2; CDR3: ASSSYAGGNTEAF
J: TRBJ1-2; V: TRBV29-1; CDR3: SVEGWDDSNYGYT
J: TRBJ2-6; V: TRBV6-5; CDR3: ASRRDSSSGANVLT
J: TRBJ1-1; V: TRBV12-3/TRBV12-4; CDR3: ASRYLQGPYTEAF
J: TRBJ2-1; V: TRBV7-2; CDR3: ASSLAPLVLNEQF
J: TRBJ2-5; V: TRBV7-9; CDR3: ASSLPAGLVLGETQY
J: TRBJ1-1; V: TRBV28; CDR3: ASNRGGAASTEAF
J: TRBJ2-7; V: TRBV7-6; CDR3: ASSLDNYGLNSYEQY
J: TRBJ1-2; V: TRBV19; CDR3: ASSVRQGANT
J: TRBJ1-3; V: TRBV2; CDR3: ASIAVRFSGNTIY
J: TRBJ2-7; V: TRBV10-3; CDR3: AIRRQEAYEQY
J: TRBJ2-2; V: TRBV6-1; CDR3: ASSPVRGSTGELF
J: TRBJ1-2; V: TRBV12-3/TRBV12-4; CDR3: ASSRIRTGGNYGYT
J: TRBJ2-1; V: TRBV5-1; CDR3: ASSLRDLGANEQF
J: TRBJ1-1; V: TRBV11-3; CDR3: ASSPGAATMNTEAF
J: TRBJ2-6; V: TRBV12-3/TRBV12-4; CDR3: ASSPTRSAASGANVLT
J: TRBJ2-1; V: TRBV12-3/TRBV12-4; CDR3: ASSLGLSDVGF
J: TRBJ1-6; V: TRBV7-9; CDR3: ATSLGTAYNSPLH
J: TRBJ1-1; V: TRBV6-2/TRBV6-3; CDR3: ASRQENTEAF
J: TRBJ2-1; V: TRBV7-9; CDR3: ASSLLGTSSIEQF
J: TRBJ2-3; V: TRBV5-1; CDR3: ASSLAPPRSTQY
J: TRBJ1-3; V: TRBV7-2; CDR3: ASSLLPGTGLGNTIY
J: TRBJ1-2; V: TRBV2; CDR3: ASKRDRSSQGGYT
J: TRBJ2-5; V: TRBV20-1; CDR3: SARDGGVTQY
J: TRBJ2-5; V: TRBV10-3; CDR3: AIRPGINGETQY
J: TRBJ2-3; V: TRBV7-2; CDR3: ASSLVAGSGTDTQY
J: TRBJ2-7; V: TRBV29-1; CDR3: SVGGGTLGEQY
J: TRBJ2-5; V: TRBV7-2; CDR3: ASSFSIGQETQY
J: TRBJ2-5; V: TRBV23-1; CDR3: ASSQSTDRTQY